These 6 T cell receptor beta chains were all obtained from the same sample, sequenced in a study of blood T cells in healthy people across ages. The second PCR ran roughly 6 to 11 cycles with a sample-barcoded 5' primer and J-beta primers. TCRdb re-called the 5' RACE reads with MiXCR, one entry per CDR3 protein. The data contain about 800,000 distinct CDR3 sequences, 58% of them singletons. Sequenced input: blood. The receptors derive from a man aged 25 to 40 in good health.

This clonotype has more than one count but fewer than ten. The rearrangement joins TRBV20-1 to TRBJ2-7; TRBD1 is a possible D gene (5 bases). Germline loops: CDR1 DFQATT, CDR2 SNEGSKA (reference sequence). CDR3 length: 13 residues. Trimming cost V 0 bases and J 1 base, with 7 bases left between them. In DNA form, the CDR3 reads TGCAGTGCTAGAGAGGGGCCATCCTACGAGCAGTACTTC. It yields the protein CSAREGPSYEQYF.

This clonotype occurred a few times. The genes are TRBV25-1 and TRBJ2-3; D is unresolved. V was shortened by 6 bases and J by 6 bases, with 13 bases between the two germline ends. Looked up from germline, CDR1 is MGHDK and CDR2 is SYGVNS. The CDR3 is made up of 13 amino acids. The CDR3 loop is CASRPGVGDTQYF. Here the CDR3 DNA reads TGTGCCAGCAGGCCAGGAGTAGGGGATACGCAGTATTTT. The whole variable domain, remainder taken from reference TRBV25-1 and TRBJ2-3, is EADIYQTPRYLVIGTGKKITLECSQTMGHDKMYWYQQDPGMELHLIHYSYGVNSTEKGDLSSESTVSRIRTEHFPLTLESARPSHTSQYLCASRPGVGDTQYFGPGTRLTVL.

Here the CDR3 DNA reads TGCGCCAGCAGCTACGGACAGGCGGGAGAATCCTACGAGCAGTACTTC. Amino acids: CASSYGQAGESYEQYF. This rearrangement joins TRBV5-1 to TRBJ2-7, with D perhaps assigned TRBD1 or TRBD2 (7 bases each). There are 16 residues in the CDR3. The V end was cut by 3 bases, the J end by 1 base, with 17 bases between. Germline V gene data show CDR1 as SGHRS and CDR2 as YFSETQ.

The CDR3 spells CASSYGERTGQETQYF. CDR3 bases: TGTGCCAGCAGTTACGGGGAAAGGACAGGACAAGAGACCCAGTACTTC. The chain employs TRBV6-2 or TRBV6-3 and TRBJ2-5, with 7 positions matching TRBD1. This CDR3 is built from 16 residues. Germline V gene sequence: CDR1 MNHEY, CDR2 SVGEGT. V shed 2 bases and J 2 bases; nucleotides not matched to a gene: 8.

The chain employs TRBV6-2 or TRBV6-3 and TRBJ2-1, with D unclear. The CDR3 length is 17 residues. Trimming left V 2 bases short and J 7 bases short, with 21 bases between. Germline-derived CDR1 and CDR2 are MNHEY and SVGEGT. CDR3 in DNA: TGTGCCAGCAGTTACCCTATCTCGGGCCGGAGTGTGAATGAGCAGTTCTTC. It translates to CASSYPISGRSVNEQFF.

This clonotype was observed a handful of times. The V and J genes are TRBV29-1 and TRBJ2-1; D gene ambiguous. Germline loops: CDR1 SQVTM, CDR2 ANQGSEA. V was pared by 1 base and J by 4 bases, with 11 bases between. The CDR3 covers 14 residues. CDR3 nucleotide sequence: TGCAGCGTTGAAGGGTCCTACTTTTACAATGAGCAGTTCTTC. Protein: CSVEGSYFYNEQFF.